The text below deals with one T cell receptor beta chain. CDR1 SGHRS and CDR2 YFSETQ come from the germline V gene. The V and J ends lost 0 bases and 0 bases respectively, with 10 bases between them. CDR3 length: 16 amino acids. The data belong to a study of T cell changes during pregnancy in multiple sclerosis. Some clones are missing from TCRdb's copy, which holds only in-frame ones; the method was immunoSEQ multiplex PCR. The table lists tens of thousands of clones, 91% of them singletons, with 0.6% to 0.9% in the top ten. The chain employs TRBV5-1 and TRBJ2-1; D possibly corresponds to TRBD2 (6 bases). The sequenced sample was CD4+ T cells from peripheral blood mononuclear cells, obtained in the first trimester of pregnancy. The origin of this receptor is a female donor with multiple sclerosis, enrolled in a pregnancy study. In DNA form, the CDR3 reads TGCGCCAGCAGCTTGGAGGAGGGGAGCTCCTACAATGAGCAGTTCTTC. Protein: CASSLEEGSSYNEQFF.